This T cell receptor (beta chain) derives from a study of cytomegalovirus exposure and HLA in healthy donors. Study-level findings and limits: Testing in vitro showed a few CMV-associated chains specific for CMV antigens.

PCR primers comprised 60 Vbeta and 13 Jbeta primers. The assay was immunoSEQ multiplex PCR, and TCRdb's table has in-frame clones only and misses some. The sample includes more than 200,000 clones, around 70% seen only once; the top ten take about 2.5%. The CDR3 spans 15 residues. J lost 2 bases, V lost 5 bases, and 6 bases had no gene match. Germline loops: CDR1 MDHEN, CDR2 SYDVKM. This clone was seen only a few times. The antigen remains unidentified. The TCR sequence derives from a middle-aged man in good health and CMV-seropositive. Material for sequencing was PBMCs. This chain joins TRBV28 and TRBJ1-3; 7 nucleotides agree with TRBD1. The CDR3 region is CASSRRQGTGNTIYF. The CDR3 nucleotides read TGTGCCAGCAGTCGCCGACAGGGAACTGGAAACACCATATATTTT.